This T cell receptor beta chain was identified during a study of T-cell memory formation after mild COVID-19. One entry per CDR3 protein, called by TCRdb with MiXCR from the 5' RACE reads. The top ten clones hold roughly 1.9% of a sample with 150,000 to 200,000 distinct CDR3 sequences, under 20% of them seen once. The CDR3 extends over 13 amino acids. Germline CDR1 and CDR2: MNHEY and SVGAGI. V gave up 0 bases and J gave up 2 bases, with 4 bases separating them. This clonotype turned up a few times. The sequenced sample was PBMCs or a T cell subset sorted from them (not recorded which). The chain employs TRBV6-5 and TRBJ1-2; D is unclear. This clonotype originated in an adult woman who had mild COVID-19 (a few samples of this study predate the infection). Cell type and time point are not known. Here the CDR3 reads CASSYSQNYGYTF. The CDR3 DNA reads as TGTGCCAGCAGTTACTCCCAGAACTATGGCTACACCTTC.